The present entry profiles one T cell receptor beta chain with its context. The data are from a study of T cell changes during pregnancy in multiple sclerosis. Data came from immunoSEQ multiplex PCR; TCRdb stores just in-frame clones and leaves some out. This sample has 34,000 or so clones, with 90% found just once. This sequence was found in a female donor with multiple sclerosis, enrolled in a pregnancy study. This specimen was CD8+ T cells from peripheral blood mononuclear cells, taken in the first trimester of pregnancy.

CDR3: CASSYSATGLYEQYF. The CDR3 region has the DNA TGTGCCAGCAGTTACTCGGCGACAGGGCTCTACGAGCAGTACTTC. This chain uses TRBV6-5 with TRBJ2-7, with 7 nucleotides matching TRBD1. Unmatched junction bases numbered 5, after V lost 0 bases and J lost 3 bases. Germline CDR1 reads MNHEY; CDR2 reads SVGAGI. There are 15 residues in the CDR3.